The 2 T cell receptor beta chains presented below share a single source sample, sequenced in a study of T cells in Graves' hyperthyroidism and ophthalmopathy. TCR beta CDR3 sequences were amplified from RNA transcripts. TCR CDR3 underwent first-round RT-PCR with the HTBI primer set. TCRdb reprocessed the multiplex PCR reads via MiXCR and lists one record per CDR3 protein. In the table there are 270,000 or so distinct CDR3 sequences, 15% of which are singletons. The sequenced sample was blood. The source is a woman aged 50 to 65 with Graves' hyperthyroidism that later progressed to Graves' ophthalmopathy.

The CDR3 bases are TGTGCCAGCAGCCAAGAAGGACTAGCGGGACGGCCCTCCTACGAGCAGTACTTC. Protein: CASSQEGLAGRPSYEQYF. This chain connects TRBV3-1 to TRBJ2-7; TRBD2 matches 12 bases. The CDR3 has 18 amino acids. CDR1 is LGHDT and CDR2 is YNNKEL in the germline V gene (reference sequence). V was clipped by 0 bases and J by 0 bases; unmatched bases: 6.

The sample holds many counts of this clonotype. This chain links TRBV28 with TRBJ2-1; D may be TRBD1 (7 bases). CDR1 and CDR2 from the germline V gene are MDHEN and SYDVKM. With 7 bases removed from V and 5 bases from J, the gap between germline ends came to 15 bases. This CDR3 spans 14 amino acids. The chain's CDR3 is CASIIGGTDNEQFF. In DNA, the CDR3 is TGTGCCAGCATTATAGGGGGGACAGACAATGAGCAGTTCTTC.